This TCR beta chain stems from a study of blood T cell repertoires in COVID-19. Measured with immunoSEQ multiplex PCR; TCRdb has only the in-frame clones, and not every one. The table has 150,000 to 200,000 clones, about 80% seen once. V shed 7 bases and J 0 bases; nucleotides not matched to a gene: 14. The CDR3 length is 19 residues. Germline V CDR1 and CDR2: SGHRS, YFSETQ. The sample was peripheral blood. This rearrangement joins TRBV5-1 to TRBJ2-1, with 12 nucleotides matching TRBD2. The sequence derives from a human donor with acute or convalescent COVID-19. The donor label of this sample is uncertain. The CDR3 loop reads CASRGRPSGGASSYNEQFF. Written as DNA, the CDR3 is TGCGCCAGCCGAGGTCGGCCTAGCGGGGGGGCTAGCTCCTACAATGAGCAGTTCTTC. Full variable domain (missing parts from reference TRBV5-1 and TRBJ2-1): KAGVTQTPRYLIKTRGQQVTLSCSPISGHRSVSWYQQTPGQGLQFLFEYFSETQRNKGNFPGRFSGRQFSNSRSEMNVSTLELGDSALYLCASRGRPSGGASSYNEQFFGPGTRLTVL.